These 20 T cell receptor beta chains originate from one sample sequenced in a study of regulatory and conventional T cells in RAG deficiency. The sorted conventional CD4+ T cells were CD25-low and CD127-high, with genomic DNA sequenced. Only in-frame clones appear in the TCRdb table, and some are missing; sequencing was by immunoSEQ multiplex PCR. The sample lists around 23,000 clones, 85% to 95% occurring once. In addition, the sample was reused for a study of regulatory T cells. Per that study: Amplification used 52 TRBV primers and 13 TRBJ primers.

Sequences were obtained from CD4+ T cells sorted from blood. These receptors came from a human donor in good health.

V gene TRBV6-1 combines with J gene TRBJ1-2, with TRBD1 matching 9 bases. Trimming took 5 bases from V and 8 from J; bases not matched to a gene: 6. The CDR3 consists of 13 residues. Germline CDR1 reads MNHNS; CDR2 reads SASEGT. The DNA of the CDR3 is TGTGCCAGCAGTTTGGGACAGGGTGACGGCTACACCTTC. Its translation: CASSLGQGDGYTF.

This rearrangement joins TRBV19 to TRBJ2-5, with TRBD2 identical over 13 bases. V gave up 4 bases and J gave up 1 base; unmatched junction bases: 6. The CDR3 extends over 17 amino acids. From germline, CDR1 is LNHDA and CDR2 SQIVND (reference sequence). This CDR3 reads CASSRTSGGHFQETQYF. In DNA form, the CDR3 reads TGTGCCAGTAGTAGGACTAGCGGGGGCCATTTCCAAGAGACCCAGTACTTC.

The DNA for the CDR3 is TGTGCCAGTAGGCGAGTCAGGGGGCATGCTAATGAAAAACTGTTTTTT. Translating gives CASRRVRGHANEKLFF. The chain employs TRBV19 and TRBJ1-4, with 8 bases lining up with TRBD1. Germline V CDR1 and CDR2: LNHDA, SQIVND (reference sequence). CDR3 length: 16 amino acids. Germline trimming cut 6 bases from V and 3 bases from J; bases unmatched to any gene: 9.

CDR3 nucleotides: TGCGCCAGCAGCCCTAGCGGGGGGCGCGAAGAGACCCAGTACTTC. Its protein is CASSPSGGREETQYF. The chain joins TRBV10-1 to TRBJ2-5, with 11 nucleotides matching TRBD2. The length of the CDR3 is 15 residues. Germline loops: CDR1 WNHNN, CDR2 SYGVQD (reference sequence). V dropped 6 bases and J dropped 3; count of bases not matched to a gene: 6.

This clone has a single count. This chain links TRBV6-5 with TRBJ1-3; no definite D call. The V gene lost 4 bases and the J gene lost 4 bases, with 2 bases spanning the gap. CDR1 is MNHEY and CDR2 is SVGAGI in the germline V gene. CDR3 length equals 11 residues. In DNA, the CDR3 is TGTGCCAGCAGTTTAGGAAACACCATATATTTT. It encodes CASSLGNTIYF.

The chain carries TRBV10-3 and TRBJ1-1, with TRBD1 identical over 9 bases. CDR3 length: 15 residues. V shed 0 bases, J shed 1 base, and the junction held 0 bases outside the gene matches. The germline V gene encodes CDR1 ENHRY and CDR2 SYGVKD. The CDR3 region is CAISESGQGNTEAFF. Written as DNA, the CDR3 is TGTGCCATCAGTGAGTCGGGACAGGGGAACACTGAAGCTTTCTTT.

V is TRBV19 and J is TRBJ1-5; D possibly corresponds to TRBD1 (5 bases). The CDR3 runs 15 residues. Germline V CDR1 and CDR2: LNHDA, SQIVND (reference sequence). The germline V and J ends were trimmed by 3 bases and 2 bases, with 11 bases remaining between them. The CDR3 is CASSIGGGGNQPQHF. DNA for the CDR3: TGTGCCAGTAGTATTGGGGGGGGAGGCAATCAGCCCCAGCATTTT.

The CDR3 protein is CASSLAGAKNIQYF. CDR3 in DNA: TGTGCCAGCAGCTTGGCGGGAGCCAAAAACATTCAGTACTTC. This chain connects TRBV7-9 to TRBJ2-4; a weak D match, TRBD2 (5 bases). The CDR3 totals 14 residues. The germline gives CDR1 SEHNR, CDR2 FQNEAQ (reference sequence). V lost 3 bases, J lost 0 bases, and 6 bases lay in between.

This chain connects TRBV18 to TRBJ2-7; either TRBD1 or TRBD2 may supply D (5 bases each). The germline gives CDR1 KGHSH, CDR2 LQKENI. The germline V and J ends were trimmed by 6 bases and 0 bases, with 12 bases remaining between them. This CDR3 has 14 residues. In DNA, the CDR3 is TGTGCCAGCTCGATCGGGACGGGCTCCTACGAGCAGTACTTC. Its protein product is CASSIGTGSYEQYF.

The table lists this clone with a count of one. This chain uses TRBV2 with TRBJ1-1, with D perhaps TRBD1 (5 bases). Between the trimmed V and J ends, which lost 4 bases and 10 bases, there was a span of 13 bases. Germline-derived CDR1 and CDR2 are SNHLY and FYNNEI. The CDR3 consists of 12 residues. CDR3 residues: CASSVGREGAFF. Written as DNA, the CDR3 is TGTGCCAGCAGTGTAGGCAGGGAGGGAGCTTTCTTT.

The chain links TRBV18 to TRBJ2-1; no definite D call. Germline V lookup: CDR1 KGHSH, CDR2 LQKENI. V was cut by 2 bases and J by 1 base, with 9 bases left in between. This CDR3 has 15 residues. The CDR3 region is CASSPMAESYNEQFF. CDR3 nucleotide sequence: TGTGCCAGCTCACCAATGGCCGAATCCTACAATGAGCAGTTCTTC. Full variable domain (remainder filled in from reference TRBV18 and TRBJ2-1): NAGVMQNPRHLVRRRGQEARLRCSPMKGHSHVYWYRQLPEEGLKFMVYLQKENIIDESGMPKERFSAEFPKEGPSILRIQQVVRGDSAAYFCASSPMAESYNEQFFGPGTRLTVL.

V and J are TRBV11-2 and TRBJ2-7; D not resolved. The germline V gene has CDR1 SGHAT and CDR2 FQNNGV. CDR3 length: 12 amino acids. The ends were cut back, 3 bases at V and 6 bases at J, with 9 bases in the middle. CDR3 sequence: CASSLAHGEQYF. Written as DNA, the CDR3 is TGTGCCAGCAGCTTGGCCCATGGCGAGCAGTACTTC. Full variable domain (missing parts from reference TRBV11-2 and TRBJ2-7): EAGVAQSPRYKIIEKRQSVAFWCNPISGHATLYWYQQILGQGPKLLIQFQNNGVVDDSQLPKDRFSAERLKGVDSTLKIQPAKLEDSAVYLCASSLAHGEQYFGPGTRLTVT.

The CDR3 DNA reads TGTGCCAGCAGCGAACAGGGCTCCTACAATGAGCAGTTCTTC. Its protein is CASSEQGSYNEQFF. The chain uses TRBV2 and TRBJ2-1, with a tentative D call TRBD1 (6 bases). The ends were cut back, 6 bases at V and 0 bases at J, with 9 bases in the middle. CDR1 and CDR2 (germline): SNHLY, FYNNEI. The CDR3 has 14 amino acids.

The chain carries TRBV6-6 and TRBJ2-1, with TRBD1 matching over 8 bases. The CDR3 covers 13 residues. CDR1 is MNHNY and CDR2 is SVGAGI in the germline V gene (reference sequence). Trimming at V came to 6 bases and at J to 8 bases, leaving 6 bases not matched to a gene. The CDR3 DNA is TGTGCCAGCAGGCAGTTGACAGGGGATGAGCAGTTCTTC. It specifies CASRQLTGDEQFF.

V and J are TRBV7-2 and TRBJ2-2; 11 bases are shared with TRBD2. Germline CDR1 and CDR2: SGHTA and FQGNSA. Trimming removed 5 bases from V and 6 bases from J; junction bases left unmatched: 2. The CDR3 covers 14 residues. For the CDR3, the DNA is TGTGCCAGCAGCCCGGGACTAGCGGCCGGGGAGCTGTTTTTT. Translated, it gives CASSPGLAAGELFF.

V usage is TRBV6-5 and J usage is TRBJ1-3; TRBD1 is a possible D gene (5 bases). The germline V gene encodes CDR1 MNHEY and CDR2 SVGAGI. The CDR3 consists of 15 residues. Trimming shortened V by 6 bases and J by 0 bases, and 12 bases separated the two germline ends. The DNA for the CDR3 is TGTGCCAGCAGCACCACAGGACTCTCTGGAAACACCATATATTTT. It is translated as CASSTTGLSGNTIYF.

The chain employs TRBV7-9 and TRBJ1-3; D is undetermined. Trimming shortened V by 0 bases and J by 3 bases, and 12 bases separated the two germline ends. Germline V gene lookup returns CDR1 SEHNR and CDR2 FQNEAQ (reference sequence). This CDR3 comprises 16 residues. CDR3 bases: TGTGCCAGCAGCTTAGCCCCAGCCGAGGGTGGAAACACCATATATTTT. It specifies CASSLAPAEGGNTIYF.

V and J are TRBV28 and TRBJ1-1; D is perhaps TRBD1 (5 bases). The CDR3 is made up of 12 amino acids. Trimming removed 7 bases from V and 6 bases from J, with 12 bases in between. From germline, CDR1 is MDHEN and CDR2 SYDVKM. The CDR3 sequence: CASTGVIPEAFF. The CDR3 nucleotides are TGTGCCAGCACGGGGGTGATACCTGAAGCTTTCTTT.

The chain combines TRBV7-2 with TRBJ2-3; TRBD2 is a possible D gene (6 bases). CDR1 SGHTA and CDR2 FQGNSA come from the germline V gene. The CDR3 covers 14 residues. V shed 3 bases and J shed 3 bases, with 10 bases lying between them. The CDR3 loop reads CASSLNRGTDTQYF. Here the CDR3 DNA reads TGTGCCAGCAGCTTGAATCGGGGGACAGATACGCAGTATTTT.

This sequence joins TRBV9 and TRBJ2-3; the D is unclear. Trimming left V 2 bases short and J 3 bases short, with 13 bases between. The CDR3 sequence is 15 residues long. Germline CDR1 and CDR2: SGDLS and YYNGEE. This CDR3 is CASSVLFSRTDTQYF. Here the CDR3 DNA reads TGTGCCAGCAGCGTTCTTTTTAGCAGAACAGATACGCAGTATTTT.